Shown below are 29 T cell receptor beta chains from a single sample sequenced in a study of shared clonotypes between healthy human individuals. Sequencing used immunoSEQ multiplex PCR; TCRdb keeps in-frame clones, though not all of them. The table shows 2 million to 2.5 million clones, with about nine tenths occurring only once. Sequencing input: naive CD4+ T cells from PBMCs. Subset noted: CD45RA+ positively selected. All receptors derive from a young man in good health. Some clones in this sample may be carry-over from other donors' samples.

The rearrangement uses TRBV29-1 and TRBJ2-5, with D unresolved. The CDR3 has 14 residues. Trimming took 5 bases from V and 5 from J, leaving 18 bases between them. Germline assignment: CDR1 SQVTM and CDR2 ANQGSEA. The CDR3: CSVKTDSLGETQYF. Written as DNA, the CDR3 is TGCAGCGTTAAAACCGACTCCCTTGGGGAGACCCAGTACTTC.

Points on this clone: This CDR3 is also generated by other DNA sequences in the sample. This chain uses TRBV5-1 with TRBJ1-5; no firm D call. CDR1 and CDR2 from the germline V gene are SGHRS and YFSETQ. Trimming pared 5 bases from V and 1 base from J, leaving 7 bases between. CDR3 length equals 13 residues. The DNA of the CDR3 is TGCGCCAGCAGTCTAGACAGCAATCAGCCCCAGCATTTT. Protein sequence: CASSLDSNQPQHF.

This chain joins TRBV28 and TRBJ2-1; D uncertain. V dropped 6 bases and J dropped 5 bases, with 11 bases sitting between them. CDR1 and CDR2 (germline): MDHEN, SYDVKM. This CDR3 contains 13 residues. The CDR3 region is CASSPPVNNEQFF. The CDR3, as DNA: TGTGCCAGCAGCCCCCCGGTGAACAATGAGCAGTTCTTC.

This chain connects TRBV4-2 to TRBJ2-5; 7 nucleotides align to TRBD2. Trimming cost V 4 bases and J 9 bases; bases outside gene matches: 17. This CDR3 contains 16 residues. Per germline, CDR1 LGHNA and CDR2 YNFKEQ. CDR3 sequence (DNA): TGTGCCAGCAGCCTCCAGACTGGGCTAGCGGCCATCGCCCAGTACTTC. Protein sequence: CASSLQTGLAAIAQYF.

In this sample, this clone turned up once. The gene calls are TRBV28 and TRBJ2-5; possible D gene TRBD1, 5 bases. CDR3 length: 15 amino acids. Germline V lookup: CDR1 MDHEN, CDR2 SYDVKM. The V end lost 5 bases, the J end lost 3 bases, and 16 bases lay between the germline ends. CDR3 sequence: CASSDWGPYEETQYF. Written as DNA, the CDR3 is TGTGCCAGCAGTGACTGGGGCCCCTATGAAGAGACCCAGTACTTC.

The J gene is TRBJ1-2, the V gene TRBV6-5; no firm D call. V gave up 7 bases and J gave up 2 bases, with 14 bases separating them. The CDR3 has 14 amino acids. The germline V gene encodes CDR1 MNHEY and CDR2 SVGAGI. This CDR3 reads CASMERATNYGYTF. The CDR3 nucleotides are TGTGCCAGCATGGAACGGGCGACAAACTATGGCTACACCTTC.

The J gene is TRBJ2-3, the V gene TRBV27, with 7 bases matching TRBD2. Germline CDR1 MNHEY, CDR2 SMNVEV (reference sequence). V lost 8 bases and J lost 2; bases outside the gene matches: 10. The CDR3 is 15 amino acids. The DNA for the CDR3 is TGTGCCAGCGTCGAATCGGGGGGTAACACAGATACGCAGTATTTT. Its protein is CASVESGGNTDTQYF.

The chain couples TRBV30 to TRBJ2-1, with 10 bases aligning to TRBD2. This CDR3 has 15 residues. Per the germline V gene, CDR1 is GTSNPN and CDR2 is SVGIG (reference sequence). Trimming removed 3 bases from V and 5 bases from J; junction bases left unmatched: 7. CDR3 sequence: CAWRQSGRDHNEQFF. CDR3 in DNA: TGTGCCTGGAGACAGAGCGGGAGGGACCACAATGAGCAGTTCTTC.

The chain couples TRBV19 to TRBJ1-2, with a weak D call TRBD1 (5 bases). The CDR3 runs to 13 residues. The V end was cut by 3 bases, the J end by 8 bases, with 13 bases between. Per germline, CDR1 LNHDA and CDR2 SQIVND (reference sequence). CDR3 in DNA: TGTGCCAGTAGTATTAGACAGCTTCCCGGCTACACCTTC. This sequence encodes CASSIRQLPGYTF.

This clone was counted between two and nine times. V is TRBV6-5 and J is TRBJ2-7, with TRBD2 as a possible D gene (5 bases). V lost 2 bases, J lost 2 bases, and 13 bases lay in between. Germline CDR1 reads MNHEY; CDR2 reads SVGAGI. The CDR3 extends over 15 amino acids. The CDR3 sequence is CASSYSQTNPYEQYF. In DNA, the CDR3 is TGTGCCAGCAGTTACAGCCAGACTAATCCCTACGAGCAGTACTTC.

The V gene is TRBV28, the J gene TRBJ2-1, with D unresolved. The germline gives CDR1 MDHEN, CDR2 SYDVKM. V lost 7 bases, J lost 1 base, and 2 bases lay in between. CDR3 size: 11 residues. In nucleotides, the CDR3 is TGTGCCAGCATATCCTACAATGAGCAGTTCTTC. Its translation is CASISYNEQFF.

V and J are TRBV6-1 and TRBJ1-1; D not resolved. Per germline, CDR1 MNHNS and CDR2 SASEGT. Trimming shortened V by 9 bases and J by 0 bases, and 11 bases separated the two germline ends. The CDR3 contains 13 residues. The chain's CDR3 is CASRLGLNTEAFF. CDR3 coding DNA: TGTGCCAGTAGACTTGGCCTGAACACTGAAGCTTTCTTT.

The rearrangement links TRBV9 to TRBJ2-1; TRBD2 agrees at 7 bases. V was pared by 0 bases and J by 9 bases, with 3 bases of the junction left unmatched. The V gene's germline CDR1 is SGDLS and CDR2 YYNGEE. The CDR3 consists of 13 residues. CDR3 loop: CASSVATSSEQFF. The CDR3 DNA follows: TGTGCCAGCAGCGTAGCGACTAGCAGTGAGCAGTTCTTC.

Regarding this clone: This sample also contains other DNA sequences that code for the same CDR3. The CDR3 DNA follows: TGTGCCAGCAGTCCGAGGACAGGGGTGGGAACTGAAGCTTTCTTT. It specifies CASSPRTGVGTEAFF. This rearrangement joins TRBV28 to TRBJ1-1; TRBD1 matches at 9 bases. The CDR3 runs to 15 residues. J was trimmed by 5 bases and V by 5 bases; bases with no gene match: 9. Per the germline V gene, CDR1 is MDHEN and CDR2 is SYDVKM.

The CDR3 spells CASRPNRQGNEQFF. CDR3 in DNA: TGCGCCAGCAGGCCCAATCGACAGGGGAATGAGCAGTTCTTC. The chain combines TRBV5-1 with TRBJ2-1, with 8 bases that match TRBD1. Germline lookup yields CDR1 SGHRS and CDR2 YFSETQ. This CDR3 has 14 amino acids. Trimming at V came to 5 bases and at J to 7 bases, leaving 8 bases not matched to a gene.

As concerns this clone: This specimen includes other DNA sequences encoding the same CDR3. CDR3 residues: CASSVQGRNQPQHF. The CDR3 region has the DNA TGTGCCAGCAGTGTACAGGGACGGAATCAGCCCCAGCATTTT. V usage is TRBV2 and J usage is TRBJ1-5, with a possible D match to TRBD1 (6 bases). The CDR3 has 14 residues. Germline V gene lookup returns CDR1 SNHLY and CDR2 FYNNEI. Trimming cost V 4 bases and J 4 bases, with 11 bases left between them.

This chain links TRBV25-1 with TRBJ2-1; D may be TRBD1 or TRBD2 (5 bases each). Per the germline V gene, CDR1 is MGHDK and CDR2 is SYGVNS. There are 18 residues in the CDR3. Between the trimmed V and J ends, which lost 0 bases and 6 bases, there was a span of 21 bases. This CDR3 reads CASSEYPGGGVTSNEQFF. CDR3 DNA: TGTGCCAGCAGTGAATATCCTGGTGGGGGAGTAACATCCAATGAGCAGTTCTTC.

About this clone: This CDR3 is also generated by other DNA sequences in the sample. The rearrangement uses TRBV7-2 and TRBJ2-7; no clear D. V was cut by 5 bases and J by 0 bases, with 8 bases left in between. CDR3 length: 13 amino acids. Germline lookup yields CDR1 SGHTA and CDR2 FQGNSA. The CDR3 region is CASSPRGSYEQYF. As DNA, the CDR3 is TGTGCCAGCAGCCCCCGAGGCTCCTACGAGCAGTACTTC.

This chain joins TRBV5-4 and TRBJ2-1, with D perhaps being TRBD1 or TRBD2 (6 bases each). CDR3 length: 14 residues. V was clipped by 4 bases and J by 9 bases, with 17 bases between them. CDR1 and CDR2 (germline): SGHNT, YYREEE (reference sequence). The CDR3 is CASSPVGGSGEQFF. The DNA for the CDR3 is TGTGCCAGCAGCCCGGTGGGGGGCTCGGGTGAGCAGTTCTTC.

This sequence joins TRBV5-1 and TRBJ2-7, with TRBD2 identical over 7 bases. V was clipped by 2 bases and J by 2 bases; unmatched bases: 10. Germline CDR1 reads SGHRS; CDR2 reads YFSETQ. The CDR3 has 16 amino acids. CDR3 amino acids: CASSLGLADDPYEQYF. The CDR3 nucleotides are TGCGCCAGCAGCTTAGGGCTAGCGGACGACCCCTACGAGCAGTACTTC.

The genes are TRBV7-9 and TRBJ2-7, with 8 bases matching TRBD1. After removal of 8 bases from V and 3 bases from J, the junction contained 6 bases not matched to a gene. CDR1 and CDR2 (germline): SEHNR, FQNEAQ (reference sequence). The CDR3 has 13 residues. In DNA form, the CDR3 reads TGTGCCAGCCACGGGACAGGCAGCTACGAGCAGTACTTC. Amino acids: CASHGTGSYEQYF.

The chain employs TRBV28 and TRBJ2-1, with unresolved D. The V and J ends lost 10 bases and 1 base respectively, with 20 bases between them. This CDR3 is 16 amino acids long. The germline V gene encodes CDR1 MDHEN and CDR2 SYDVKM. CDR3 in amino acids: CATLPARPTSYNEQFF. In DNA, the CDR3 is TGTGCCACCCTTCCGGCGCGGCCAACATCCTACAATGAGCAGTTCTTC.

The V gene is TRBV5-4, the J gene TRBJ2-6; D gene unclear. The germline V gene encodes CDR1 SGHNT and CDR2 YYREEE (reference sequence). Trimming cost V 3 bases and J 2 bases, with 12 bases left between them. This CDR3 contains 16 residues. The chain's CDR3 is CASSSSWGAGANVLTF. CDR3 DNA: TGTGCCAGCAGCTCCTCCTGGGGTGCTGGGGCCAACGTCCTGACTTTC.

This chain links TRBV5-1 with TRBJ1-5, with D hard to call. Germline V gene lookup returns CDR1 SGHRS and CDR2 YFSETQ. The CDR3 is 13 residues long. Trimming stripped 4 bases from V and 5 bases from J, with 10 bases between. This CDR3 is CASSREPHQPQHF. The CDR3 DNA is TGCGCCAGCAGCCGAGAGCCCCATCAGCCCCAGCATTTT.

Regarding this clone: Other DNA sequences in this specimen translate into the identical CDR3. The chain carries TRBV7-2 and TRBJ2-3; D unclear. Trimming left V 1 base short and J 2 bases short, with 7 bases between. This CDR3 region has 14 residues. Germline values: CDR1 SGHTA, CDR2 FQGNSA. In DNA form, the CDR3 reads TGTGCCAGCAGCTTAGATGGCAACACAGATACGCAGTATTTT. Its translation: CASSLDGNTDTQYF.

The chain uses TRBV5-6 and TRBJ1-3; TRBD1 agrees at 11 bases. J was trimmed by 0 bases and V by 1 base; bases with no gene match: 9. This CDR3 spans 19 amino acids. Germline CDR1 SGHDT, CDR2 YYEEEE. Written as DNA, the CDR3 is TGTGCCAGCAGCTTGATATACCGGACAGGGGGCTACTCTGGAAACACCATATATTTT. Translated, it gives CASSLIYRTGGYSGNTIYF.

The sample holds one count of this clone. The chain links TRBV4-3 to TRBJ1-1; D gene ambiguous. This CDR3 spans 15 amino acids. V shed 0 bases and J shed 6 bases, with 14 bases lying between them. CDR1 LGHNA and CDR2 YSLEER come from the germline V gene. CDR3: CASSQDTRGWAEAFF. As DNA, the CDR3 is TGCGCCAGCAGCCAAGATACGCGGGGATGGGCTGAAGCTTTCTTT.

This chain uses TRBV29-1 with TRBJ1-1, with D unclear. The CDR3 sequence is 13 residues long. V was shortened by 7 bases and J by 7 bases, with 19 bases between the two germline ends. Germline V gives CDR1 SQVTM, CDR2 ANQGSEA. This CDR3 reads CSAASRFGNEAFF. The CDR3 DNA sequence: TGCAGCGCTGCCTCGCGTTTTGGTAATGAAGCTTTCTTT.

CDR3 sequence reads: CASSPGPPRTYGYTF. In nucleotides, the CDR3 is TGTGCCAGCAGTCCTGGACCTCCCCGGACCTATGGCTACACCTTC. The chain has TRBV28 and TRBJ1-2; D not certain. This CDR3 is 15 amino acids long. In germline, CDR1 is MDHEN, CDR2 SYDVKM. Trimming pared 5 bases from V and 4 bases from J, leaving 17 bases between.